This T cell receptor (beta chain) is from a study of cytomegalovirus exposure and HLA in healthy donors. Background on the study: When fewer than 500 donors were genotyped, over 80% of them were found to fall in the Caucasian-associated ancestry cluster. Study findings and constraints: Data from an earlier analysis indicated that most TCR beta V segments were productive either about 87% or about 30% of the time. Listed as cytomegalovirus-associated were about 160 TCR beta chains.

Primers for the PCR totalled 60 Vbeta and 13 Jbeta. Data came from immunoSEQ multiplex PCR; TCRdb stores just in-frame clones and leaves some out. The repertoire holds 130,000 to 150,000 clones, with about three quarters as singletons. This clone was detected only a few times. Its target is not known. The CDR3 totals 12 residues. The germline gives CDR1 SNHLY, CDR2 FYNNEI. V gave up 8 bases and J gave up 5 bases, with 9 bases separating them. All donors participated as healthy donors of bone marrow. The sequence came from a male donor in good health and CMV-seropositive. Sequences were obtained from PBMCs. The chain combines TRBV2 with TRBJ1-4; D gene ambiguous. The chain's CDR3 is CASSGRNEKLFF. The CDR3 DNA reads TGTGCCAGCTCTGGCAGGAATGAAAAACTGTTTTTT.